This T cell receptor beta chain is drawn from a study of T cells in narcolepsy. Looking at the study overall: Donors had narcolepsy type 1 or type 2, or were healthy controls. Study-wide results and limits: No autoreactive T cell clone sequences appeared in some memory CD4+ repertoires. Autoreactive HCRT-specific and TRIB2-specific clonotypes were marked in same-patient CSF-versus-blood CD4+ comparisons.

Libraries were prepared by immunoSEQ multiplex PCR; TCRdb keeps only in-frame clonotypes and omits some of them. The data hold about 33,000 clones, with approximately 80% observed a single time. The ends were cut back, 3 bases at V and 0 bases at J, with 15 bases in the middle. CDR1 is MDHEN and CDR2 is SYDVKM in the germline V gene. The CDR3 covers 16 residues. Comments on this clone: Its antigen is undetermined.

This receptor was obtained from a human donor with narcolepsy. The chain carries TRBV28 and TRBJ2-7; no clear D. The sample was CD45RA- memory CD4+ T cells from PBMCs. CDR3 DNA: TGTGCCAGCAGTTTTACGTGGCAGACGGGCTCCTACGAGCAGTACTTC. Translated, it gives CASSFTWQTGSYEQYF. The full variable domain, completed using reference TRBV28 and TRBJ2-7, is DVKVTQSSRYLVKRTGEKVFLECVQDMDHENMFWYRQDPGLGLRLIYFSYDVKMKEKGDIPEGYSVSREKKERFSLILESASTNQTSMYLCASSFTWQTGSYEQYFGPGTRLTVT.